A single TCR beta chain is shown here with its context. The source of the sample is a study of technical replicates of blood from several donors. Germline CDR1 MDHEN, CDR2 SYDVKM. CDR3 length: 16 residues. V trimming: 3 bases; J trimming: 4 bases; junction bases outside the gene matches: 9. Produced via immunoSEQ multiplex PCR; TCRdb's table is partial and in-frame only. The sample holds under 70,000 clones, roughly nine tenths seen once. The rearrangement joins TRBV28 to TRBJ1-2, with 9 bases that match TRBD1. The sequence derives from a human donor in good health. The specimen sequenced was T cells isolated from PBMCs. Here the CDR3 reads CASSFTGGAYTYGYTF. The CDR3, as DNA: TGTGCCAGCAGTTTTACAGGGGGCGCCTACACCTATGGCTACACCTTC.